The source of this TCR beta chain is a study of blood T cell repertoires in COVID-19. The germline gives CDR1 SNHLY, CDR2 FYNNEI. The ends lost 5 bases at V and 1 base at J; junction bases unmatched: 3. The length of the CDR3 is 15 residues. The table came from immunoSEQ multiplex PCR; TCRdb's copy has only in-frame clones and leaves some out. Counted here are about 71,000 clones, 90% occurring once; the ten biggest clones make up approximately 4.9%. Regarding this clone: The same CDR3 arises from other DNA sequences in this sample as well.

The sequencing sample was made of peripheral blood. This TCR was sampled from a woman under 30 with acute or convalescent COVID-19. V and J are TRBV2 and TRBJ1-2; TRBD1 agrees at 11 bases. CDR3 nucleotides: TGTGCCAGCAGTCCGGACAGGGGGCTTAACTATGGCTACACCTTC. Its translation is CASSPDRGLNYGYTF.